One sample yielded the 24 T cell receptor beta chains listed below, sequenced in a study of cytomegalovirus exposure and HLA in healthy donors. This table comes from immunoSEQ multiplex PCR, and its TCRdb copy is limited to in-frame clones, with some not included. The repertoire holds 150,000 to 250,000 clones, with about 81% as singletons. Sequences were obtained from PBMCs. The receptors originated from a woman in her 30s in good health and CMV-seronegative.

This clone was picked up a small number of times. The genes are TRBV6-1 and TRBJ2-3; tentative D call: TRBD1 (5 bases). Trimming shortened V by 5 bases and J by 4 bases, and 7 bases separated the two germline ends. CDR3 size: 12 residues. Germline V lookup: CDR1 MNHNS, CDR2 SASEGT. CDR3 DNA sequence: TGTGCCAGCAGTTGGGGCGCAGATACGCAGTATTTT. Encoded protein: CASSWGADTQYF.

This sequence joins TRBV7-2 and TRBJ2-1; no clear D. Germline lookup yields CDR1 SGHTA and CDR2 FQGNSA. With 5 bases removed from V and 9 bases from J, the gap between germline ends came to 11 bases. The CDR3 has 12 amino acids. The CDR3 DNA follows: TGTGCCAGCAGCCCAAGAATCGGTGAGCAGTTCTTC. Translated: CASSPRIGEQFF.

The chain is built from TRBV5-6 and TRBJ2-3; 8 nucleotides align to TRBD1. V dropped 2 bases and J dropped 4; count of bases not matched to a gene: 6. Germline CDR1 and CDR2: SGHDT and YYEEEE. The length of the CDR3 is 15 residues. The CDR3 region has the DNA TGTGCCAGCAGCTTCAGGGGGCGGTACCCAGATACGCAGTATTTT. It codes for CASSFRGRYPDTQYF. Combining the CDR3 with reference TRBV5-6 and TRBJ2-3 gives the whole variable domain DAGVTQSPTHLIKTRGQQVTLRCSPKSGHDTVSWYQQALGQGPQFIFQYYEEEERQRGNFPDRFSGHQFPNYSSELNVNALLLGDSALYLCASSFRGRYPDTQYFGPGTRLTVL.

The rearrangement joins TRBV6-1 to TRBJ2-7; possibly TRBD2 for D (6 bases). Trimming shortened V by 1 base and J by 7 bases, and 17 bases separated the two germline ends. The CDR3 runs 15 residues. Per germline, CDR1 MNHNS and CDR2 SASEGT. For the CDR3, the DNA is TGTGCCAGCAGTGAAGGAGGGCCCGTCGCGGGGGAGCAGTACTTC. It specifies CASSEGGPVAGEQYF.

The rearrangement uses TRBV11-2 and TRBJ2-7; weak D call: TRBD1 (5 bases). V lost 1 base, J lost 7 bases, and 26 bases lay in between. CDR3 length: 18 amino acids. Germline V gives CDR1 SGHAT, CDR2 FQNNGV. CDR3 coding DNA: TGTGCCAGCAGCTTAGTCTCCTCGGCCAGGGTTCAAGCGAGGGAGCAGTACTTC. It translates to CASSLVSSARVQAREQYF.

V gene TRBV29-1 combines with J gene TRBJ2-6; tentatively, D is TRBD1 (5 bases). The CDR3 is 16 residues long. The germline V gene encodes CDR1 SQVTM and CDR2 ANQGSEA. V lost 6 bases to trimming and J lost 1 base, with 16 bases between them. The CDR3 protein is CSVQKVQGSGANVLTF. The CDR3 coding sequence is TGCAGCGTGCAGAAAGTTCAGGGTTCTGGGGCCAACGTCCTGACTTTC. The full variable domain, completed using reference TRBV29-1 and TRBJ2-6, is SAVISQKPSRDICQRGTSLTIQCQVDSQVTMMFWYRQQPGQSLTLIATANQGSEATYESGFVIDKFPISRPNLTFSTLTVSNMSPEDSSIYLCSVQKVQGSGANVLTFGAGSRLTVL.

The V and J genes are TRBV5-5 and TRBJ1-1; perhaps TRBD1 as D (6 bases). CDR1 is SGHKS, CDR2 YYEKEE, per germline (reference sequence). This CDR3 region has 14 residues. V shed 6 bases and J shed 1 base, with 13 bases lying between them. CDR3 nucleotide sequence: TGTGCCAGCACCCGGGACACCTCGAACACTGAAGCTTTCTTT. It encodes CASTRDTSNTEAFF.

The rearrangement uses TRBV30 and TRBJ2-7; 14 bases fit TRBD2. The germline V gene has CDR1 GTSNPN and CDR2 SVGIG (reference sequence). The CDR3 runs 13 residues. The ends lost 6 bases at V and 4 bases at J; junction bases unmatched: 2. The CDR3 sequence is CACGLAGGYEQYF. The CDR3 DNA follows: TGTGCCTGCGGACTAGCGGGAGGTTACGAGCAGTACTTC.

V is TRBV18 and J is TRBJ2-6; D not certain. With 5 bases removed from V and 0 bases from J, the gap between germline ends came to 8 bases. The CDR3 covers 15 residues. Germline V gene data show CDR1 as KGHSH and CDR2 as LQKENI. The CDR3 DNA follows: TGTGCCAGCTCATCCTTAAACTCTGGGGCCAACGTCCTGACTTTC. The encoded protein is CASSSLNSGANVLTF.

The chain joins TRBV19 to TRBJ1-1, with 8 bases identical to TRBD1. CDR3 length: 13 residues. Germline V lookup: CDR1 LNHDA, CDR2 SQIVND (reference sequence). V shed 6 bases and J 10 bases; nucleotides not matched to a gene: 10. In DNA form, the CDR3 reads TGTGCCAGTAGCAACGACAGGGGAGGAGTAGCTTTCTTT. It is translated as CASSNDRGGVAFF.

The rearrangement joins TRBV5-1 to TRBJ2-2; weak D call: TRBD1 (6 bases). Germline CDR1 reads SGHRS; CDR2 reads YFSETQ. V gave up 0 bases and J gave up 7 bases, with 13 bases separating them. This CDR3 region has 15 residues. In DNA form, the CDR3 reads TGCGCCAGCAGCTTGGCCGTATGGGGACACGGGGAGCTGTTTTTT. Translation gives CASSLAVWGHGELFF.

The rearrangement links TRBV28 to TRBJ2-7; a possible D gene is TRBD1 (5 bases). This CDR3 comprises 13 residues. The germline V gene has CDR1 MDHEN and CDR2 SYDVKM. Trimming took 3 bases from V and 3 from J, leaving 9 bases between them. CDR3 sequence reads: CASSFGHIYEQYF. CDR3 bases: TGTGCCAGCAGTTTCGGACACATCTACGAGCAGTACTTC. The whole variable domain, filled in from reference TRBV28 and TRBJ2-7, reads DVKVTQSSRYLVKRTGEKVFLECVQDMDHENMFWYRQDPGLGLRLIYFSYDVKMKEKGDIPEGYSVSREKKERFSLILESASTNQTSMYLCASSFGHIYEQYFGPGTRLTVT.

V usage is TRBV30 and J usage is TRBJ2-5; TRBD2 agrees at 7 bases. The CDR3 is 13 residues long. The junction had 0 bases not matched to a gene; V was cut back by 1 base and J by 1 base. Germline V gene sequence: CDR1 GTSNPN, CDR2 SVGIG (reference sequence). The CDR3 coding sequence is TGTGCCTGGAGTGCTAGCGGCCAAGAGACCCAGTACTTC. It yields the protein CAWSASGQETQYF.

Regarding this clone: Within the sample, other DNA sequences also encode this same CDR3. The J gene is TRBJ2-1, the V gene TRBV5-1, with D perhaps matching TRBD2 (5 bases). This CDR3 spans 15 amino acids. V gave up 3 bases and J gave up 0 bases, with 10 bases separating them. The germline CDR1 and CDR2 sequences are SGHRS and YFSETQ. As DNA, the CDR3 is TGCGCCAGCAGCTCAGGACTGACCTCCTACAATGAGCAGTTCTTC. Amino acid sequence: CASSSGLTSYNEQFF.

The rearrangement links TRBV27 to TRBJ2-7, with 9 bases fitting TRBD1. This CDR3 region has 14 residues. Per germline, CDR1 MNHEY and CDR2 SMNVEV (reference sequence). The V and J ends lost 4 bases and 5 bases, in that order; junction bases with no gene match: 6. The CDR3 region is CASSSGQGRNEQYF. The CDR3 nucleotides read TGTGCCAGCAGTTCAGGACAGGGGCGCAACGAGCAGTACTTC.

This sequence joins TRBV6-5 and TRBJ1-4, with D hard to call. V lost 4 bases, J lost 8 bases, and 14 bases lay in between. This CDR3 has 14 amino acids. Germline V CDR1 and CDR2: MNHEY, SVGAGI. In DNA form, the CDR3 reads TGTGCCAGCAGTTCCCCCGGGGAGCGAGAAAAACTGTTTTTT. Its protein is CASSSPGEREKLFF.

J is TRBJ2-2 and V is TRBV15, with a weak D call TRBD2 (6 bases). Per germline, CDR1 LNHNV and CDR2 YYDKDF (reference sequence). The ends were cut back, 8 bases at V and 6 bases at J, with 19 bases in the middle. CDR3 length equals 15 residues. CDR3 DNA: TGTGCCACCGGGGATGGGGGGATCTCCTCCGGGGAGCTGTTTTTT. Its protein is CATGDGGISSGELFF.

This sequence joins TRBV30 and TRBJ2-7; tentatively, D is TRBD1 (6 bases). V lost 4 bases, J lost 1 base, and 11 bases lay in between. Germline loops: CDR1 GTSNPN, CDR2 SVGIG (reference sequence). This CDR3 region has 13 residues. As DNA, the CDR3 is TGTGCCTGGACCTACAGGGATTCCTACGAGCAGTACTTC. Residues: CAWTYRDSYEQYF. The full variable domain, in which reference TRBV30 and TRBJ2-7 provide the parts outside the CDR3, is SQTIHQWPATLVQPVGSPLSLECTVEGTSNPNLYWYRQAAGRGLQLLFYSVGIGQISSEVPQNLSASRPQDRQFILSSKKLLLSDSGFYLCAWTYRDSYEQYFGPGTRLTVT.

J is TRBJ1-1 and V is TRBV28; the D gene is possibly TRBD1 (5 bases). This CDR3 has 15 residues. Looked up from germline, CDR1 is MDHEN and CDR2 is SYDVKM. Trimming shortened V by 2 bases and J by 1 base, and 11 bases separated the two germline ends. CDR3 nucleotide sequence: TGTGCCAGCAGTTTAGGATTCGGGGGGAACACTGAAGCTTTCTTT. As protein: CASSLGFGGNTEAFF. The variable domain in full, completed from reference TRBV28 and TRBJ1-1, reads DVKVTQSSRYLVKRTGEKVFLECVQDMDHENMFWYRQDPGLGLRLIYFSYDVKMKEKGDIPEGYSVSREKKERFSLILESASTNQTSMYLCASSLGFGGNTEAFFGQGTRLTVV.

This chain uses TRBV28 with TRBJ1-6; 9 bases agree with TRBD1. This CDR3 has 16 amino acids. Germline CDR1 is MDHEN and CDR2 is SYDVKM. The V segment lost 6 bases and the J segment 8 bases; nucleotides outside the gene matches: 11. The CDR3 loop is CASSVPMTGGDSPLHF. The CDR3 DNA follows: TGTGCCAGCAGCGTACCAATGACAGGGGGGGATTCACCCCTCCACTTT. Full variable domain (outside the CDR3, taken from reference TRBV28 and TRBJ1-6): DVKVTQSSRYLVKRTGEKVFLECVQDMDHENMFWYRQDPGLGLRLIYFSYDVKMKEKGDIPEGYSVSREKKERFSLILESASTNQTSMYLCASSVPMTGGDSPLHFGNGTRLTVT.

For this clone: Other DNA sequences in the same sample also yield this CDR3. J is TRBJ1-5 and V is TRBV5-4, with D unclear. The CDR3 extends over 14 amino acids. Deletions cut 0 bases from V and 3 bases from J, with 7 bases between. Germline CDR1 SGHNT, CDR2 YYREEE (reference sequence). The CDR3 region is CASSLGGFNQPQHF. The CDR3 DNA is TGTGCCAGCAGCTTGGGCGGGTTCAATCAGCCCCAGCATTTT.

The V call is TRBV30, the J call TRBJ2-7, with D perhaps TRBD2 (6 bases). The germline V and J ends were trimmed by 3 bases and 2 bases, with 8 bases remaining between them. CDR3 length: 12 amino acids. The germline V gene encodes CDR1 GTSNPN and CDR2 SVGIG (reference sequence). CDR3 sequence (DNA): TGTGCCTGGAGCGGGAGCCCCTACGAGCAGTACTTC. Its protein is CAWSGSPYEQYF.

The V call is TRBV7-9, the J call TRBJ2-7, with TRBD1 matching over 10 bases. The V and J ends lost 1 base and 7 bases, in that order; junction bases with no gene match: 7. The length of the CDR3 is 15 residues. Germline values: CDR1 SEHNR, CDR2 FQNEAQ (reference sequence). The chain's CDR3 is CASSLGDRGNIEQYF. The CDR3 DNA reads as TGTGCCAGCAGCTTAGGGGACAGGGGTAACATAGAGCAGTACTTC.

The rearrangement links TRBV4-1 to TRBJ1-1; TRBD1 agrees at 10 bases. Germline V gene data show CDR1 as MGHRA and CDR2 as YSYEKL. V was clipped by 0 bases and J by 5 bases; unmatched bases: 18. This CDR3 comprises 20 residues. CDR3 sequence: CASSQERSWRQGAVKTEAFF. In DNA form, the CDR3 reads TGCGCCAGCAGCCAAGAGAGAAGTTGGAGACAGGGGGCCGTCAAAACTGAAGCTTTCTTT.